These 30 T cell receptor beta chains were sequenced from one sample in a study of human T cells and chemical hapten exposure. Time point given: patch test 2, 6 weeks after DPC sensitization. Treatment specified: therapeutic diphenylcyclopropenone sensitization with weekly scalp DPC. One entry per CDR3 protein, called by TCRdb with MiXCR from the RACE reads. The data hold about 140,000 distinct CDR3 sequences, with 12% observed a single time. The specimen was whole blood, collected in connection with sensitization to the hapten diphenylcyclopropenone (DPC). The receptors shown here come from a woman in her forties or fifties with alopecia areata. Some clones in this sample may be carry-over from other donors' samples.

The CDR3 nucleotides are TGCGCCAGCAGCGTTATAAGGGGCCTAGCTAAGGATGAGCAGTTCTTC. Translation gives CASSVIRGLAKDEQFF. The chain carries TRBV4-1 and TRBJ2-1, with D perhaps TRBD1 or TRBD2 (5 bases each). The CDR3 has 16 amino acids. V was pared by 5 bases and J by 8 bases, with 22 bases between. Germline assignment: CDR1 MGHRA and CDR2 YSYEKL.

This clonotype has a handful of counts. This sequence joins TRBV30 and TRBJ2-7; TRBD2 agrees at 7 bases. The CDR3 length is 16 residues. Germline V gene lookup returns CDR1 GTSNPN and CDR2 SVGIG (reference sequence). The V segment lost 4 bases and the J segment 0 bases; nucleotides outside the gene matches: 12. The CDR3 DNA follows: TGTGCCTGGACCCACTTTACTAGCGCGTCCTCCTACGAGCAGTACTTC. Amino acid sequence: CAWTHFTSASSYEQYF.

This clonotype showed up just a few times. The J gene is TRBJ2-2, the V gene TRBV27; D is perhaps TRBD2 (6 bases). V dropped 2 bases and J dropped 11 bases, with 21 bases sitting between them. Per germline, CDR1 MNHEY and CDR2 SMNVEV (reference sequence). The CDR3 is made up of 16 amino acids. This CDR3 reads CASSLLLAGDSEELFF. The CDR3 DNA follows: TGTGCCAGCAGTTTACTACTAGCCGGAGACAGCGAAGAGCTGTTTTTT.

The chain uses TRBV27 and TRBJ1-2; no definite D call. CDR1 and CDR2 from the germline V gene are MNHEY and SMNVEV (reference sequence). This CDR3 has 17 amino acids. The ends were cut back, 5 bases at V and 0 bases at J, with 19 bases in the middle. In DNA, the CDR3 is TGTGCCAGCAGTCCCATTATGGGGATGGGAGCTAACTATGGCTACACCTTC. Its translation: CASSPIMGMGANYGYTF.

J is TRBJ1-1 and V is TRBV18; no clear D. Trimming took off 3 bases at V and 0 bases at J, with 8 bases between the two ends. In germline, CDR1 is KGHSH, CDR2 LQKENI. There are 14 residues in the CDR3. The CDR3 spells CASSPLSMNTEAFF. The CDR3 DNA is TGTGCCAGCTCACCCCTGAGCATGAACACTGAAGCTTTCTTT.

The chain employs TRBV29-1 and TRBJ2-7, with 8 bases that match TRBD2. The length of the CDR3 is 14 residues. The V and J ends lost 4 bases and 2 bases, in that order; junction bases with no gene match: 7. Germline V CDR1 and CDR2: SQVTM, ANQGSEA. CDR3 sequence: CSVVILAATYEQYF. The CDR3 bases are TGCAGCGTTGTCATACTAGCGGCCACCTACGAGCAGTACTTC.

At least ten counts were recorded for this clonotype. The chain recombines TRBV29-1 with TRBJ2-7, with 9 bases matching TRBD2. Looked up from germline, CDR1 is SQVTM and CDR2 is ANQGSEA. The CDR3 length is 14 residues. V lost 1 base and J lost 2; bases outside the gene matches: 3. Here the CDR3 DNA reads TGCAGCGTTGAAGCTAGCGGGGTAACCTACGAGCAGTACTTC. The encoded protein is CSVEASGVTYEQYF.

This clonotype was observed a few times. CDR3 region: CASSFSGRANNEQFF. The CDR3 DNA is TGTGCCAGCAGCTTTAGCGGGAGGGCGAACAATGAGCAGTTCTTC. V gene TRBV7-9 combines with J gene TRBJ2-1; 11 nucleotides agree with TRBD2. This CDR3 comprises 15 residues. Germline assignment: CDR1 SEHNR and CDR2 FQNEAQ (reference sequence). Trimming at V came to 3 bases and at J to 5 bases, leaving 3 bases not matched to a gene.

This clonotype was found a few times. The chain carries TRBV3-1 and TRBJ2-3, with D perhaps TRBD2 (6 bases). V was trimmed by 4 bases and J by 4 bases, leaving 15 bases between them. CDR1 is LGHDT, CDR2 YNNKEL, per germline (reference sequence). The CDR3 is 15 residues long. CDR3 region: CASSRFGSGSDTQYF. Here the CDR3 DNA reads TGTGCCAGCAGCCGTTTCGGGAGTGGGTCAGATACGCAGTATTTT.

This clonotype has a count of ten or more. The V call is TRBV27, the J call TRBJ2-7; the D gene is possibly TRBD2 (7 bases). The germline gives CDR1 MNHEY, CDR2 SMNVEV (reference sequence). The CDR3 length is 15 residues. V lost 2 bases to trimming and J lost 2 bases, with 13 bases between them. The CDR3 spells CASSLRGALTYEQYF. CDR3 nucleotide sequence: TGTGCCAGCAGTTTACGGGGGGCCCTGACCTACGAGCAGTACTTC.

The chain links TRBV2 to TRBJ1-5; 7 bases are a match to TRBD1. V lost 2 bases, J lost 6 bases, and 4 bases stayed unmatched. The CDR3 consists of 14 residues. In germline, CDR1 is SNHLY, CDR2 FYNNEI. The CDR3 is CASSELGGGQPQHF. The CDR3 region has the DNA TGTGCCAGCAGTGAACTAGGGGGCGGTCAGCCCCAGCATTTT.

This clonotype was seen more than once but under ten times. In nucleotides, the CDR3 is TGTGCCAGCAGTTCCCGACAGGGAGTAGGTCAGCCCCAGCATTTT. Amino acids: CASSSRQGVGQPQHF. The chain has TRBV6-6 and TRBJ1-5; TRBD1 aligns across 7 bases. V shed 4 bases, J shed 6 bases, and the junction held 9 bases outside the gene matches. The CDR3 has 15 amino acids. Per germline, CDR1 MNHNY and CDR2 SVGAGI (reference sequence).

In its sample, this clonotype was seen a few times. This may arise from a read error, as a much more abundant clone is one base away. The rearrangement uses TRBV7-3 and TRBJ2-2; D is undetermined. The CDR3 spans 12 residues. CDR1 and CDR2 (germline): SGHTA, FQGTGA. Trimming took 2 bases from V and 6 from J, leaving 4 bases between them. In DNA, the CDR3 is TGTGCCAGCAGCTTATACGCCGGGGAGCTGTTTTTT. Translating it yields CASSLYAGELFF.

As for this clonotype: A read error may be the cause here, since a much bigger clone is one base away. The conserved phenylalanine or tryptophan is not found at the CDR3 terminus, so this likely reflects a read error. Written as DNA, the CDR3 is TGCAGCGTTGATAGGGAGGGCTACACCTCC. This gives the protein CSVDREGYTS. V and J are TRBV29-1 and TRBJ1-2; D is uncertain. Trimming removed 3 bases from V and 8 bases from J, with 7 bases in between. The CDR3 loop spans 10 amino acids. Germline CDR1 is SQVTM and CDR2 is ANQGSEA.

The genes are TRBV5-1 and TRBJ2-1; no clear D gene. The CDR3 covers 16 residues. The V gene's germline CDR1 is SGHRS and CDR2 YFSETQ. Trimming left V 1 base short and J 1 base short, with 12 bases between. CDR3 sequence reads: CASSLRTERSYNEQFF. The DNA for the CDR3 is TGCGCCAGCAGCTTGAGGACCGAACGATCCTACAATGAGCAGTTCTTC.

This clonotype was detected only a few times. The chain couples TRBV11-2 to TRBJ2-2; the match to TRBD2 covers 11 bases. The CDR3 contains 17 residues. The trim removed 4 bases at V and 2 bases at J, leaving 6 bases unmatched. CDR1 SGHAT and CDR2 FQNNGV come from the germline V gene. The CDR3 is CASSSGLAGTNTGELFF. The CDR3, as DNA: TGTGCCAGCAGCTCTGGACTAGCGGGTACCAACACCGGGGAGCTGTTTTTT.

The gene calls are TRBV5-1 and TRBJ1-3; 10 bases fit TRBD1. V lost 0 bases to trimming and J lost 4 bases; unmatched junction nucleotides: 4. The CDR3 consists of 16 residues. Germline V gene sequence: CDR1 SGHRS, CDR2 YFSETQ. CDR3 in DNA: TGCGCCAGCAGCTTGGCGACAGGGGGCGTCGGAAACACCATATATTTT. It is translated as CASSLATGGVGNTIYF. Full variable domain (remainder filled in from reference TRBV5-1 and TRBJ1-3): KAGVTQTPRYLIKTRGQQVTLSCSPISGHRSVSWYQQTPGQGLQFLFEYFSETQRNKGNFPGRFSGRQFSNSRSEMNVSTLELGDSALYLCASSLATGGVGNTIYFGEGSWLTVV.

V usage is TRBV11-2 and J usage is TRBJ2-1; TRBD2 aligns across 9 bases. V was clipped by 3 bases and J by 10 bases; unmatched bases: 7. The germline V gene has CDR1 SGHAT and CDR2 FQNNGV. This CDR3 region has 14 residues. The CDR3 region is CASSLSAGGREQFF. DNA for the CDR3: TGTGCCAGCAGCTTGTCCGCGGGGGGGAGGGAGCAGTTCTTC.

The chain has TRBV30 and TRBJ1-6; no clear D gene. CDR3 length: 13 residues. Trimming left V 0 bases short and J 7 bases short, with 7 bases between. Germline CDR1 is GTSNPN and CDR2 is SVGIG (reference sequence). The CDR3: CAWSVGVNSPLHF. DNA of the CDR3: TGTGCCTGGAGTGTAGGAGTCAATTCACCCCTCCACTTT.

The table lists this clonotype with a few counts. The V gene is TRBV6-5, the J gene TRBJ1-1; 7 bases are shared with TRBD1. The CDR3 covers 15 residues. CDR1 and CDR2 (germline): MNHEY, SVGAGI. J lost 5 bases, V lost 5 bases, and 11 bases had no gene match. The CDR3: CASSKSNRGATEAFF. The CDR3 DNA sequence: TGTGCCAGCAGTAAATCCAACAGGGGAGCGACTGAAGCTTTCTTT.

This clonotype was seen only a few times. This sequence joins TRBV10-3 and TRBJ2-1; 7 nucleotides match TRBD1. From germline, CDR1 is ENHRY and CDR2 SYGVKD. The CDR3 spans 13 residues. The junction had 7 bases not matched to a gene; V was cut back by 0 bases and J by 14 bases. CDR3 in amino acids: CAISESSGQKEFF. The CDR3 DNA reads TGTGCCATCAGTGAGTCGTCGGGACAGAAGGAGTTCTTC.

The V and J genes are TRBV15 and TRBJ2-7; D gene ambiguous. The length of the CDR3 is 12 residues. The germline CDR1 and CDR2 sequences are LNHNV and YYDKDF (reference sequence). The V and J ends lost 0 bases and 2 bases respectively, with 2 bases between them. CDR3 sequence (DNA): TGTGCCACCAGCAGAGATCCCTACGAGCAGTACTTC. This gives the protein CATSRDPYEQYF.

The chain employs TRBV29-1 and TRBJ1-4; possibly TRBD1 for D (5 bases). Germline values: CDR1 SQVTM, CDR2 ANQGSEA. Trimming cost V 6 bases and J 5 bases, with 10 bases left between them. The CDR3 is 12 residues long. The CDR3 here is CSVGDQNEKLFF. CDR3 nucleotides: TGCAGCGTGGGGGACCAAAATGAAAAACTGTTTTTT.

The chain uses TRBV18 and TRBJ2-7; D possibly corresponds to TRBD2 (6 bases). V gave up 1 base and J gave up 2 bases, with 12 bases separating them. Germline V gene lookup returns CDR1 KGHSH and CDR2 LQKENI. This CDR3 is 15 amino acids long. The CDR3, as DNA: TGTGCCAGCTCACCACGGCGGGATGGCGCCTACGAGCAGTACTTC. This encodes CASSPRRDGAYEQYF. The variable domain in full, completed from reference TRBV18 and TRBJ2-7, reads NAGVMQNPRHLVRRRGQEARLRCSPMKGHSHVYWYRQLPEEGLKFMVYLQKENIIDESGMPKERFSAEFPKEGPSILRIQQVVRGDSAAYFCASSPRRDGAYEQYFGPGTRLTVT.

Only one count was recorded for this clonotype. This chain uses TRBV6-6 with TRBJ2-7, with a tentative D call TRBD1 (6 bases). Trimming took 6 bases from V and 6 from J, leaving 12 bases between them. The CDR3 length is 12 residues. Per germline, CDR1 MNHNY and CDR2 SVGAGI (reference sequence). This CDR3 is CASSTGSGEQYF. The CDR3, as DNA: TGTGCCAGCAGCACAGGGTCGGGCGAGCAGTACTTC.

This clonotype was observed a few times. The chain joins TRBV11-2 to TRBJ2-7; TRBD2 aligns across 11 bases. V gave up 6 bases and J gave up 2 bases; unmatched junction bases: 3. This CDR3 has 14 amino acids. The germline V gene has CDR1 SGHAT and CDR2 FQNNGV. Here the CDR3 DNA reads TGTGCCAGCAGTGGGACTAGCGGTACCTACGAGCAGTACTTC. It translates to CASSGTSGTYEQYF.

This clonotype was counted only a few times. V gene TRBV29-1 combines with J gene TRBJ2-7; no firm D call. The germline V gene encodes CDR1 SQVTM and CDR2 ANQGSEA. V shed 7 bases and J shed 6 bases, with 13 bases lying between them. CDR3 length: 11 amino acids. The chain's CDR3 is CSARLGSEQYF. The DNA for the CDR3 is TGCAGCGCCCGGCTGGGGTCCGAGCAGTACTTC.

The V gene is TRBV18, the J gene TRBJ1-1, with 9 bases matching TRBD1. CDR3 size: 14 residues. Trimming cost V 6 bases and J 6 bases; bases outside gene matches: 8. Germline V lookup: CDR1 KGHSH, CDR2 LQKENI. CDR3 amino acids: CASSRIQGAAEAFF. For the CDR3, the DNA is TGTGCCAGCTCTCGGATACAGGGGGCCGCTGAAGCTTTCTTT.

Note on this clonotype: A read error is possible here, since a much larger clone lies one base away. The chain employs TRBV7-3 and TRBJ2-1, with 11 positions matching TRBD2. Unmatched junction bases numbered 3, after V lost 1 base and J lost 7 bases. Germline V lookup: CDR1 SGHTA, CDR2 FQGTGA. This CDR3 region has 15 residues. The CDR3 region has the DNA TGTGCCAGCAGCTTAATAGCGGGAGGGCCGAATGAGCAGTTCTTC. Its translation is CASSLIAGGPNEQFF.

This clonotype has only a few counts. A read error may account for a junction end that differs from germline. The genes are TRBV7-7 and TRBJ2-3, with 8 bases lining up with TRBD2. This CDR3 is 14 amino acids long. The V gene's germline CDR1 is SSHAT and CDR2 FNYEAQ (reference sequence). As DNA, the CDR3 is TGTGCTAGCAGCCCGGGACTAGTAACAGATACGCAGTATTTT. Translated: CASSPGLVTDTQYF.